These 16 T cell receptor beta chains originate from one sample sequenced in a study of CD8+CD57+ T cells in acquired aplastic anemia. CDR3 and TCR beta VDJ profiling relied on genomic DNA as the template. TCRdb analysed the reads with MiXCR anew, one entry per CDR3 protein. Among roughly 130,000 distinct CDR3 sequences listed, over 45% were seen once. Sequenced: sorted CD4+, CD8+, or CD8+CD57+ T cells (not recorded which) from PBMCs. The receptors here all came from a human donor in good health, serving as a control.

A word on this clonotype: Since a much larger clone is just one base distant, this may be a read error. The J gene is TRBJ1-3, the V gene TRBV9; D is undetermined. The germline CDR1 and CDR2 sequences are SGDLS and YYNGEE. There are 16 residues in the CDR3. CDR3 in DNA: TGTGCCAGCGGCGTACCGCAGGTGAACTCTGGAAACACCATATATTTT. This encodes CASGVPQVNSGNTIYF.

This clonotype showed up many times. V gene TRBV7-3 combines with J gene TRBJ1-6; D might be TRBD1 (5 bases). The CDR3 has 15 amino acids. The germline V gene encodes CDR1 SGHTA and CDR2 FQGTGA. The V and J ends lost 4 bases and 5 bases respectively, with 12 bases between them. The CDR3 DNA follows: TGTGCCAGCAGCTCCACAGGTGTTAATAATTCACCCCTCCACTTT. This gives the protein CASSSTGVNNSPLHF.

This clonotype was picked up many times. The chain couples TRBV4-2 to TRBJ1-2; D might be TRBD1 (6 bases). V lost 7 bases and J 7 bases, leaving 16 bases between the germline ends. The CDR3 totals 13 residues. CDR1 and CDR2 (germline): LGHNA, YNFKEQ. CDR3 in amino acids: CASIDRTAPGYTF. The CDR3, as DNA: TGTGCCAGCATCGACAGGACAGCCCCTGGCTACACCTTC.

Turning to this clonotype: A much larger clone differs by one base, so this may be a read error. The chain's CDR3 is CASSREGWPEALF. CDR3 bases: TGTGCCAGCAGCCGGGAGGGGTGGCCTGAAGCTCTCTTT. The rearrangement uses TRBV7-8 and TRBJ1-1, with D possibly being TRBD1 (5 bases). Germline V gene lookup returns CDR1 SGHVS and CDR2 FQNEAQ. The CDR3 extends over 13 amino acids.

This chain uses TRBV12-3 or TRBV12-4 with TRBJ1-6, with 7 bases matching TRBD1. This CDR3 has 14 residues. V shed 3 bases and J 7 bases; nucleotides not matched to a gene: 3. The CDR3 DNA reads TGTGCCAGCAGTTTGACAGGGCACAATTCACCCCTCCACTTT. Translation: CASSLTGHNSPLHF.

The V gene is TRBV11-1, the J gene TRBJ2-1; D may match TRBD1 or TRBD2 (5 bases each). Between the trimmed V and J ends, which lost 3 bases and 6 bases, there was a span of 18 bases. This CDR3 spans 16 amino acids. Germline loops: CDR1 SGHAT, CDR2 FQDESV (reference sequence). This CDR3 is CASSLRPGPLGNEQFF. CDR3 DNA sequence: TGTGCCAGCAGCTTGAGGCCGGGACCCCTTGGCAATGAGCAGTTCTTC.

Points on this clonotype: This may come from a read error, since a much larger clone is one base off. V gene TRBV18 combines with J gene TRBJ1-2; D is uncertain. This CDR3 has 11 amino acids. Germline V lookup: CDR1 KGHSH, CDR2 LQKENI. Here the CDR3 reads CASSPGYGCTF. CDR3 in DNA: TGTGCCAGCTCACCGGGCTATGGCTGCACCTTC.

The chain couples TRBV7-6 to TRBJ1-6, with D uncertain. This CDR3 is built from 11 residues. Germline loops: CDR1 SGHVS, CDR2 FNYEAQ. The V end was cut by 3 bases, the J end by 13 bases, with 7 bases between. The chain's CDR3 is CASSFDGPLHF. The CDR3, as DNA: TGTGCCAGCAGCTTCGATGGTCCCCTCCACTTT. The full variable domain, in which reference TRBV7-6 and TRBJ1-6 provide the parts outside the CDR3, is GAGVSQSPRYKVTKRGQDVALRCDPISGHVSLYWYRQALGQGPEFLTYFNYEAQQDKSGLPNDRFSAERPEGSISTLTIQRTEQRDSAMYRCASSFDGPLHFGNGTRLTVT.

The chain combines TRBV30 with TRBJ1-1; D remains unclear. V lost 3 bases and J lost 4, with 9 bases in between. This CDR3 is 12 amino acids long. Germline V gene sequence: CDR1 GTSNPN, CDR2 SVGIG (reference sequence). Written as DNA, the CDR3 is TGTGCCTGGAGGCGAGAGGGCACTGAAGCTTTCTTT. Protein sequence: CAWRREGTEAFF.

This clonotype was counted ten times or more. The chain has TRBV7-9 and TRBJ2-5; no definite D call. Germline assignment: CDR1 SEHNR and CDR2 FQNEAQ (reference sequence). The V end was cut by 7 bases, the J end by 0 bases, with 15 bases between. This CDR3 has 15 amino acids. The CDR3 nucleotides read TGTGCCAGCATCCAAGACGGGCTCTACCAAGAGACCCAGTACTTC. Its protein product is CASIQDGLYQETQYF.

The table lists this clonotype with a few counts. The rearrangement links TRBV2 to TRBJ2-1; 7 positions agree with TRBD1. There are 15 residues in the CDR3. After removal of 2 bases from V and 4 bases from J, the junction contained 5 bases not matched to a gene. Germline values: CDR1 SNHLY, CDR2 FYNNEI. CDR3 loop: CASSERQGKYNEQFF. The CDR3 nucleotides are TGTGCCAGCAGTGAACGACAGGGAAAGTACAATGAGCAGTTCTTC.

The chain is built from TRBV29-1 and TRBJ1-2; TRBD1 matches at 8 bases. Germline assignment: CDR1 SQVTM and CDR2 ANQGSEA. CDR3 length: 14 amino acids. Trimming took 4 bases from V and 7 from J; bases not matched to a gene: 11. The CDR3 sequence: CSVASGTGIFGYTF. DNA of the CDR3: TGCAGCGTTGCCTCCGGGACAGGAATCTTTGGCTACACCTTC.

This clonotype was recorded a few times. The gene calls are TRBV27 and TRBJ2-3; D may correspond to TRBD1 or TRBD2 (5 bases each). Germline-derived CDR1 and CDR2 are MNHEY and SMNVEV (reference sequence). V was clipped by 6 bases and J by 6 bases, with 22 bases between them. The CDR3 length is 16 residues. DNA of the CDR3: TGTGCCAGCAGACGTTCCCGGGACCCTACAACGGATACGCAGTATTTT. Its protein product is CASRRSRDPTTDTQYF.

This clonotype was detected once. A junction boundary mismatches the germline segment, possibly from a read error. The rearrangement links TRBV12-3 or TRBV12-4 to TRBJ1-1; 8 nucleotides agree with TRBD1. The CDR3 sequence is 15 residues long. CDR3 DNA sequence: TGTGCCTGCAGAGCAGGGGGCGGTTCTGGAACTGAAGCTTTCTTC. The encoded protein is CACRAGGGSGTEAFF.

This clonotype was seen repeatedly, ten times or more. J is TRBJ1-1 and V is TRBV7-9; D not resolved. Germline CDR1 reads SEHNR; CDR2 reads FQNEAQ (reference sequence). Between the trimmed V and J ends, which lost 0 bases and 11 bases, there was a span of 10 bases. The CDR3 has 12 amino acids. CDR3 region: CASSLASGGAFF. In DNA, the CDR3 is TGTGCCAGCAGCTTAGCGTCTGGAGGGGCTTTCTTT. The full variable domain, its missing parts supplied by reference TRBV7-9 and TRBJ1-1, is DTGVSQNPRHKITKRGQNVTFRCDPISEHNRLYWYRQTLGQGPEFLTYFQNEAQLEKSRLLSDRFSAERPKGSFSTLEIQRTEQGDSAMYLCASSLASGGAFFGQGTRLTVV.

As regards this clonotype: A read error may produce the germline difference seen at one junction end. V gene TRBV7-9 combines with J gene TRBJ1-3; weak D call: TRBD1 (5 bases). There are 12 residues in the CDR3. Germline V gene lookup returns CDR1 SEHNR and CDR2 FQNEAQ (reference sequence). The CDR3 region has the DNA TGTGCCAGCAATGGCGGGGGAAACACCGTATACTTT. Translation: CASNGGGNTVYF.